This T cell receptor (beta chain) stems from a study of early T cells in non-severe SARS-CoV-2 infection (dated by TCRdb to the early 2020s). Regarding the complete study: Because TCR sequencing relied on bulk RNA taken from unsorted whole blood, pairing of alpha and beta chains was not possible.

The study was a case-control design nested within a healthcare worker cohort in London, UK, with weekly nasopharyngeal swab PCR tests and blood sampling. Healthcare workers were recruited between 23 and 31 March 2020, during the week of the UK lockdown, and were followed weekly for up to about 15 weeks. The investigation overall reported the following: VDJdb matching was skewed toward anti-spike CD8 responses and likely underestimated virus-specific expansions by missing private and CD4 specificities.

Library construction relied on 5' RACE. TCRdb names NextSeq 500 as the instrument used. In the TCR library protocol, unique molecular identifiers were attached to individual cDNA molecules to correct for PCR bias and sequencing error. Both TCR alpha and beta chains were sequenced, and tight co-correlation was observed between alpha and beta sequence abundances in each sample. In the original analysis: Decombinator V4 was used to perform V gene, J gene and CDR3 annotation of TCR sequences. TCRs were defined as expanded if a significant change between any two time points was detected under a Poisson model with p below 0.0001. TCR abundances were normalised to the total number of TCRs sequenced per sample and were expressed as counts per million. TRAV1-2 paired with TRAJ12, TRAJ20 or TRAJ33 defined MAIT TCRs, while TRAV10 paired with TRAJ18 defined iNKT TCRs. VDJdb, accessed on 1 November 2021, was searched for TCRs annotated for CMV, EBV and SARS-CoV-2, and TCRs annotated for more than one antigen were excluded. The public reads were quality trimmed at Q25 with fastp and then assembled into clones with MiXCR by TCRdb, keeping productive beta chains. Records with the same CDR3 protein are collapsed into one entry carrying the most frequent genes and DNA. TCRdb's processing, not the study's, gives the V and J calls here. In all, the sample holds roughly 63,000 distinct CDR3 sequences, and 9.5% to 15% of those were seen once. About 4% of the sample goes to the ten largest clones.

Measured from the cysteine to the phenylalanine, the CDR3 is 13 residues long. Only the CDR3 DNA stays, 39 bases, in frame from base 1. Based on the germline V gene, the CDR1 and CDR2 sequences are SQVTM and ANQGSEA. V lost 0 bases and J lost 11 bases; the stretch between them is 16 bases long. As to this clonotype: Its cognate antigen has yet to be identified. No clone much larger than this one lies a single base away; base qualities are absent.

The receptor was isolated from an adult who was a healthcare worker with PCR-confirmed SARS-CoV-2 infection or an uninfected control (not recorded which). The chain employs TRBV29-1 and TRBJ1-1; the D gene remains uncertain. The sequencing input was whole blood. DNA sequence: TGCAGCGTTGAAGAAAACCTGGGTGACTGGGCTTTCTTT. This gives the protein CSVEENLGDWAFF.